A selection of T cell receptor beta chains follows, all from one sample in a study of blood T cell repertoires in COVID-19. This table comes from immunoSEQ multiplex PCR, and its TCRdb copy is limited to in-frame clones, with some not included. Among hundreds of thousands of clones listed, less than 90% were seen once. Sequenced input: peripheral blood. The receptors were sampled from an elderly woman with active or convalescent COVID-19. Each CDR3 is given with its conserved first and last residue. The order of the fields is D gene, V gene, J gene, clone size, CDR3 DNA, CDR3 protein. D genes are given only for firm matches. The listing skips clone size in some rows; elsewhere it reads once, few, many or a size class.

d_gene: TRBD1
v_gene: TRBV5-1
j_gene: TRBJ1-5
abundance: .
CDR3nt: TGCGCCAGCAGCGATACAGGGGGGGATCAGCCCCAGCATTTT
CDR3aa: CASSDTGGDQPQHF

d_gene: .
v_gene: TRBV27
j_gene: TRBJ1-4
abundance: .
CDR3nt: TGTGCCAGCAGTTTTGCGGGTGCTAATGAAAAACTGTTTTTT
CDR3aa: CASSFAGANEKLFF

d_gene: .
v_gene: TRBV6-6
j_gene: TRBJ1-5
abundance: once
CDR3nt: TGTGCCAGCAGTTACTCGAGGGCTCAGCCCCAGCATTTT
CDR3aa: CASSYSRAQPQHF

d_gene: .
v_gene: TRBV12-3/TRBV12-4
j_gene: TRBJ2-1
abundance: .
CDR3nt: TGTGCCAGCAGCTCAGGGGGGCGGAAGTTCTTC
CDR3aa: CASSSGGRKFF

d_gene: .
v_gene: TRBV6-6
j_gene: TRBJ1-4
abundance: .
CDR3nt: TGTGCCAGCACCCTCCAGGGCCTTGGTGAAAAACTGTTTTTT
CDR3aa: CASTLQGLGEKLFF

d_gene: .
v_gene: TRBV6-5
j_gene: TRBJ1-4
abundance: .
CDR3nt: TGTGCCAGCAGTTACCTGGCGGAGGGCCGGGAAAAACTGTTTTTT
CDR3aa: CASSYLAEGREKLFF

d_gene: TRBD1
v_gene: TRBV29-1
j_gene: TRBJ2-3
abundance: .
CDR3nt: TGCAGCCTACGACTACAGGGGGCGACAGATACGCAGTATTTT
CDR3aa: CSLRLQGATDTQYF

d_gene: .
v_gene: TRBV6-2/TRBV6-3
j_gene: TRBJ1-5
abundance: .
CDR3nt: TGTGCCAGCAGTTACGATTTGGGGGGAGGTCAGCCCCAGCATTTT
CDR3aa: CASSYDLGGGQPQHF

d_gene: TRBD2
v_gene: TRBV7-2
j_gene: TRBJ2-5
abundance: once
CDR3nt: TGTGCCAGCAGCTTAGACCGACTAGCGGGGGGGGAGACCCAGTACTTC
CDR3aa: CASSLDRLAGGETQYF

d_gene: .
v_gene: TRBV2
j_gene: TRBJ1-3
abundance: .
CDR3nt: TGTGCCAGCACGGTGAAAGCTGGAAACACCATATATTTT
CDR3aa: CASTVKAGNTIYF

d_gene: .
v_gene: TRBV7-9
j_gene: TRBJ1-4
abundance: .
CDR3nt: TGTGCCAGCAGCTTGGGGGCTGGGGGTGAAAAACTGTTTTTT
CDR3aa: CASSLGAGGEKLFF

d_gene: .
v_gene: TRBV18
j_gene: TRBJ1-1
abundance: .
CDR3nt: TGTGCCAGCTCACCACAAGGGGGATCGGTCACTGAAGCTTTCTTT
CDR3aa: CASSPQGGSVTEAFF

d_gene: .
v_gene: TRBV12-3/TRBV12-4
j_gene: TRBJ1-2
abundance: .
CDR3nt: TGTGCCAGCAGTTTACGGGGTAATGGCTACACCTTC
CDR3aa: CASSLRGNGYTF

d_gene: TRBD1
v_gene: TRBV7-9
j_gene: TRBJ2-7
abundance: .
CDR3nt: TGTGCCAGCAGCTTCGACAGGGGAGAAGACGAGCAGTACTTC
CDR3aa: CASSFDRGEDEQYF

d_gene: TRBD1
v_gene: TRBV5-5
j_gene: TRBJ2-3
abundance: .
CDR3nt: TGTGCCAGCAGCTTGGCACGGGACAGGAGATTCACAGATACGCAGTATTTT
CDR3aa: CASSLARDRRFTDTQYF

d_gene: .
v_gene: TRBV7-9
j_gene: TRBJ2-7
abundance: few
CDR3nt: TGTGCCAGCAGCTTATTACAATCCTACGAGCAGTACTTC
CDR3aa: CASSLLQSYEQYF

d_gene: TRBD1
v_gene: TRBV6-6
j_gene: TRBJ1-2
abundance: .
CDR3nt: TGTGCCAGCAGTGACCTGGGACAGGCCGTCTATGGCTACACCTTC
CDR3aa: CASSDLGQAVYGYTF

d_gene: TRBD2
v_gene: TRBV5-1
j_gene: TRBJ2-1
abundance: .
CDR3nt: TGCGCCAGCAGCCCAACCGGGACTAGCGGGGGGGCCGCTGAGCAGTTCTTC
CDR3aa: CASSPTGTSGGAAEQFF

d_gene: .
v_gene: TRBV4-2
j_gene: TRBJ1-3
abundance: .
CDR3nt: TGTGCCAGCAGCCAACCTAGCTCTGGAAACACCATATATTTT
CDR3aa: CASSQPSSGNTIYF

d_gene: .
v_gene: TRBV19
j_gene: TRBJ1-5
abundance: few
CDR3nt: TGTGCCAGTAGTATCCCAGACAGTGGCAATCAGCCCCAGCATTTT
CDR3aa: CASSIPDSGNQPQHF

d_gene: TRBD2
v_gene: TRBV11-3
j_gene: TRBJ2-3
abundance: .
CDR3nt: TGTGCCAGCAGCTTAGGGACTAGCGGGGGTACAGATACGCAGTATTTT
CDR3aa: CASSLGTSGGTDTQYF

d_gene: TRBD1
v_gene: TRBV11-3
j_gene: TRBJ2-2
abundance: .
CDR3nt: TGTGCCAGCGGGCAGAAGGACAGGCCGAACACCGGGGAGCTGTTTTTT
CDR3aa: CASGQKDRPNTGELFF

d_gene: TRBD2
v_gene: TRBV2
j_gene: TRBJ2-1
abundance: .
CDR3nt: TGTGCCAGCACTCTAGCGGGAGGCGGTGAGCAGTTCTTC
CDR3aa: CASTLAGGGEQFF

d_gene: .
v_gene: TRBV6-2/TRBV6-3
j_gene: TRBJ2-1
abundance: .
CDR3nt: TGTGCCAGCAGTTACGGCCTTAATGAGCAGTTCTTC
CDR3aa: CASSYGLNEQFF

d_gene: TRBD2
v_gene: TRBV5-1
j_gene: TRBJ2-7
abundance: .
CDR3nt: TGCGCCAGCAGCGCTTCTAGCGGGAGTAACGAGCAGTACTTC
CDR3aa: CASSASSGSNEQYF

d_gene: .
v_gene: TRBV30
j_gene: TRBJ1-2
abundance: .
CDR3nt: TGTGCCTGGATGGCAGGGCGAGGCTACACCTTC
CDR3aa: CAWMAGRGYTF

d_gene: TRBD1
v_gene: TRBV5-5
j_gene: TRBJ1-2
abundance: .
CDR3nt: TGTGCCAGCAGCTTGGGGGACAGTAACTATGGCTACACCTTC
CDR3aa: CASSLGDSNYGYTF

d_gene: TRBD2
v_gene: TRBV6-5
j_gene: TRBJ2-1
abundance: .
CDR3nt: TGTGCCAGCAGGGTAGCGGGAGCCTACAATGAGCAGTTCTTC
CDR3aa: CASRVAGAYNEQFF

d_gene: .
v_gene: TRBV5-6
j_gene: TRBJ2-1
abundance: .
CDR3nt: TGTGCCAGCAGCGCCGCAAGAGGCAATGAGCAGTTCTTC
CDR3aa: CASSAARGNEQFF

d_gene: TRBD1
v_gene: TRBV6-5
j_gene: TRBJ1-2
abundance: .
CDR3nt: TGTGCCAGCAGTTTAGACAGGGGGAACTATGGCTACACCTTC
CDR3aa: CASSLDRGNYGYTF

d_gene: TRBD1
v_gene: TRBV11-1
j_gene: TRBJ1-1
abundance: once
CDR3nt: TGTGCCAGCAGCTTGCAGGGGGCGCGGACTGAAGCTTTCTTT
CDR3aa: CASSLQGARTEAFF